These 7 T cell receptor beta chains share one sample of origin, sequenced in a study of blood T cell repertoires in COVID-19. The table came from immunoSEQ multiplex PCR; TCRdb's copy has only in-frame clones and leaves some out. The sample holds some 76,000 clones, roughly 80% seen once. Sequencing was performed on peripheral blood. The receptors come from a woman aged 55-69 years with acute or convalescent COVID-19.

The chain joins TRBV19 to TRBJ1-5; 7 bases match TRBD1. The CDR3 totals 15 residues. Trimming took 6 bases from V and 3 from J; bases not matched to a gene: 8. Per the germline V gene, CDR1 is LNHDA and CDR2 is SQIVND (reference sequence). CDR3 bases: TGTGCCAGTAGGCCCGGACAGGAGATCAATCAGCCCCAGCATTTT. Translation: CASRPGQEINQPQHF.

J is TRBJ1-1 and V is TRBV6-2 or TRBV6-3; possibly TRBD1 for D (6 bases). CDR3 length equals 16 residues. V was shortened by 5 bases and J by 1 base, with 17 bases between the two germline ends. Germline V CDR1 and CDR2: MNHEY, SVGEGT. CDR3 residues: CASSRQNKGQNTEAFF. The CDR3, as DNA: TGTGCCAGCAGTCGACAAAATAAGGGACAGAACACTGAAGCTTTCTTT.

This sequence joins TRBV5-1 and TRBJ2-5, with D unclear. The CDR3 spans 14 residues. CDR1 SGHRS and CDR2 YFSETQ come from the germline V gene. V was clipped by 4 bases and J by 5 bases, with 15 bases between them. Here the CDR3 reads CASSPERVWETQYF. DNA of the CDR3: TGCGCCAGCAGCCCGGAACGGGTGTGGGAGACCCAGTACTTC. The full variable domain, completed using reference TRBV5-1 and TRBJ2-5, is KAGVTQTPRYLIKTRGQQVTLSCSPISGHRSVSWYQQTPGQGLQFLFEYFSETQRNKGNFPGRFSGRQFSNSRSEMNVSTLELGDSALYLCASSPERVWETQYFGPGTRLLVL.

V usage is TRBV9 and J usage is TRBJ2-2, with D tentatively TRBD1 (8 bases). CDR3 length equals 17 residues. CDR1 SGDLS and CDR2 YYNGEE come from the germline V gene. The V end was cut by 3 bases, the J end by 5 bases, with 20 bases between. The CDR3 DNA follows: TGTGCCAGCAGCGCCGGGGGAGGACAGGGACTAACCGGGGAGCTGTTTTTT. It codes for CASSAGGGQGLTGELFF. The variable domain in full, completed from reference TRBV9 and TRBJ2-2, reads DSGVTQTPKHLITATGQRVTLRCSPRSGDLSVYWYQQSLDQGLQFLIQYYNGEERAKGNILERFSAQQFPDLHSELNLSSLELGDSALYFCASSAGGGQGLTGELFFGEGSRLTVL.

This clone occurred once. V is TRBV5-1 and J is TRBJ1-5; the D gene is possibly TRBD1 (5 bases). The length of the CDR3 is 13 residues. Germline V gene data show CDR1 as SGHRS and CDR2 as YFSETQ. V lost 2 bases, J lost 4 bases, and 7 bases lay in between. CDR3 coding DNA: TGCGCCAGCAGCTTAACAGGAAATCAGCCCCAGCATTTT. Translating it yields CASSLTGNQPQHF. Together with reference TRBV5-1 and TRBJ1-5, the CDR3 gives the full variable domain: KAGVTQTPRYLIKTRGQQVTLSCSPISGHRSVSWYQQTPGQGLQFLFEYFSETQRNKGNFPGRFSGRQFSNSRSEMNVSTLELGDSALYLCASSLTGNQPQHFGDGTRLSIL.

This clone was picked up one time. V usage is TRBV19 and J usage is TRBJ2-4; TRBD1 matches at 8 bases. The CDR3 is 15 amino acids. Per the germline V gene, CDR1 is LNHDA and CDR2 is SQIVND (reference sequence). The V segment lost 4 bases and the J segment 8 bases; nucleotides outside the gene matches: 10. CDR3: CASSTTGEVGDIQYF. CDR3 in DNA: TGTGCCAGTAGTACGACAGGGGAGGTTGGAGACATTCAGTACTTC.

This sequence joins TRBV5-6 and TRBJ1-1; possible D gene TRBD1, 5 bases. The CDR3 extends over 15 amino acids. V was trimmed by 3 bases and J by 0 bases, leaving 12 bases between them. Germline values: CDR1 SGHDT, CDR2 YYEEEE. This CDR3 reads CASSWGVFMNTEAFF. The CDR3 region has the DNA TGTGCCAGCAGCTGGGGGGTGTTCATGAACACTGAAGCTTTCTTT.